This TCR beta chain was obtained from a study of OX40 agonist ivuxolimab in advanced cancers. Across the whole study: Eligibility rules accepted prior anti-PD-1, anti-PD-L1 or anti-CTLA-4 therapy, and 40% to 50% had some. General study points: Among patients with partial responses at 0.1-3.0 mg/kg, clonal expansion was among the lowest. Doses of 0.1 to 3.0 mg/kg were accompanied by clonal expansion of CD4+ and CD8+ blood T cells by week 6.

Profiling relied on immunoSEQ multiplex PCR, and the TCRdb table lists in-frame clones only, not all of them. The sample lists approximately 30,000 clones; roughly 90% were seen once. The germline V gene has CDR1 SGDLS and CDR2 YYNGEE. V lost 3 bases, J lost 7 bases, and 9 bases stayed unmatched. This CDR3 has 14 residues. To note about this clone: Antigen: not known.

The specimen comprised CD4+ or CD8+ T cells sorted from blood, sampled in a trial of the OX40 agonist ivuxolimab. The rearrangement joins TRBV9 to TRBJ2-7; TRBD1 matches at 8 bases. The receptor was derived from an adult with an advanced solid tumor such as melanoma, head and neck, liver or kidney cancer. DNA for the CDR3: TGTGCCAGCAGCGGCGACAGGGGTTTGGGTGAGCAGTACTTC. Translated, it gives CASSGDRGLGEQYF.